One and the same sample provided the 17 T cell receptor beta chains below, sequenced in a study of response to subunit inactivated influenza vaccine. TCRdb re-analysed the RT-PCR reads in MiXCR, keeping a single row per CDR3 protein. The sample shows roughly 700,000 distinct CDR3 sequences, approximately 15% of them seen only once. The sequencing here drew on PBMCs from blood, taken less than 15 days before vaccination. All receptors derive from a man aged 45-60 years who received an inactivated influenza vaccine.

The chain employs TRBV5-1 and TRBJ2-5; D ambiguous. The CDR3 is 14 amino acids. CDR1 and CDR2 (germline): SGHRS, YFSETQ. V gave up 5 bases and J gave up 4 bases, with 15 bases separating them. The CDR3 DNA reads TGCGCCAGCAGGGCGGAGTATGCTCTAGAGACCCAGTACTTC. Encoded protein: CASRAEYALETQYF. Combining the CDR3 with reference TRBV5-1 and TRBJ2-5 gives the whole variable domain KAGVTQTPRYLIKTRGQQVTLSCSPISGHRSVSWYQQTPGQGLQFLFEYFSETQRNKGNFPGRFSGRQFSNSRSEMNVSTLELGDSALYLCASRAEYALETQYFGPGTRLLVL.

Concerning this clonotype: A read error may explain this, as a much larger clone is one base away. This chain links TRBV18 with TRBJ2-2; a possible D gene is TRBD2 (5 bases). The CDR3 runs to 14 residues. Germline CDR1 reads KGHSH; CDR2 reads LQKENI. CDR3: CACSPRVDTGELFF. CDR3 in DNA: TGTGCCTGCTCACCGAGGGTGGACACCGGGGAGCTGTTTTTT.

This clonotype was found a few times. The V call is TRBV12-3 or TRBV12-4, the J call TRBJ2-7; TRBD1 might be the D (6 bases). V was trimmed by 6 bases and J by 2 bases, leaving 14 bases between them. The CDR3 consists of 14 residues. The CDR3 DNA reads TGTGCCAGCAGCTTGAGGACAGAGGCCTACGAGCAGTACTTC. It encodes CASSLRTEAYEQYF.

The gene calls are TRBV7-2 and TRBJ1-6; D is undetermined. Germline-derived CDR1 and CDR2 are SGHTA and FQGNSA. Trimming shortened V by 1 base and J by 9 bases, and 10 bases separated the two germline ends. The CDR3 length is 14 residues. Here the CDR3 reads CASSLERMGSPLHF. In DNA, the CDR3 is TGTGCCAGCAGCTTAGAGAGGATGGGTTCACCCCTCCACTTT.

This clonotype was picked up a small number of times. The chain couples TRBV5-1 to TRBJ2-7; 10 nucleotides line up with TRBD1. This CDR3 contains 15 residues. Germline values: CDR1 SGHRS, CDR2 YFSETQ. V lost 4 bases, J lost 6 bases, and 10 bases stayed unmatched. The CDR3 sequence is CASSPPGQGGGEQYF. The CDR3 nucleotides are TGCGCCAGCAGCCCTCCCGGACAGGGGGGCGGCGAGCAGTACTTC.

This clonotype came up a few times. The rearrangement joins TRBV19 to TRBJ2-5; 8 nucleotides line up with TRBD1. With V trimmed by 5 bases and J by 5 bases, 7 bases remained unmatched. Germline CDR1 LNHDA, CDR2 SQIVND (reference sequence). The CDR3 covers 14 residues. CDR3 nucleotide sequence: TGTGCCAGTAGTGCAGGACAGGGTATGGAGACCCAGTACTTC. Encoded protein: CASSAGQGMETQYF.

The V gene is TRBV12-3 or TRBV12-4, the J gene TRBJ2-1; 11 bases fit TRBD2. Trimming took 6 bases from V and 8 from J; bases not matched to a gene: 6. The CDR3 contains 14 residues. Written as DNA, the CDR3 is TGTGCCAGCAGACTAGCGGGGGCGGGGGATGAGCAGTTCTTC. Translation gives CASRLAGAGDEQFF.

This clonotype was counted a few times. This chain uses TRBV5-1 with TRBJ2-7; tentatively, D is TRBD1 (6 bases). Germline loops: CDR1 SGHRS, CDR2 YFSETQ. This CDR3 has 15 amino acids. Trimming took off 0 bases at V and 3 bases at J, with 13 bases between the two ends. CDR3 amino acids: CASSLAPGENYEQYF. CDR3 coding DNA: TGCGCCAGCAGCTTGGCTCCAGGGGAGAACTACGAGCAGTACTTC.

The chain links TRBV18 to TRBJ2-7; TRBD1 matches at 8 bases. V trimming: 4 bases; J trimming: 1 base; junction bases outside the gene matches: 6. CDR3 length equals 15 residues. The germline V gene encodes CDR1 KGHSH and CDR2 LQKENI. The CDR3 is CASSRGTGPSYEQYF. CDR3 DNA: TGTGCCAGCTCACGAGGGACAGGCCCTTCCTACGAGCAGTACTTC.

This clonotype was found a few times. The chain recombines TRBV18 with TRBJ2-3, with 9 bases aligning to TRBD1. The CDR3 consists of 15 residues. The J segment lost 2 bases and the V segment lost 3 bases, leaving 3 bases of the junction unmatched. Germline values: CDR1 KGHSH, CDR2 LQKENI. CDR3 sequence reads: CASSPRDRDTDTQYF. CDR3 bases: TGTGCCAGCTCACCCCGGGACAGGGACACAGATACGCAGTATTTT. Drawing the rest from reference TRBV18 and TRBJ2-3, the complete variable domain is NAGVMQNPRHLVRRRGQEARLRCSPMKGHSHVYWYRQLPEEGLKFMVYLQKENIIDESGMPKERFSAEFPKEGPSILRIQQVVRGDSAAYFCASSPRDRDTDTQYFGPGTRLTVL.

V usage is TRBV10-3 and J usage is TRBJ2-5, with TRBD2 matching over 14 bases. The V gene end was trimmed by 6 bases and the J gene end by 1 base; junction bases not matched to a gene: 10. Germline V gives CDR1 ENHRY, CDR2 SYGVKD. The CDR3 has 18 amino acids. CDR3 in DNA: TGTGCCATCAGCCCCGGACTAGCGGGGGGACTACTCCAAGAGACCCAGTACTTC. Amino acids: CAISPGLAGGLLQETQYF.

In DNA, the CDR3 is TGTGCCAGCAGCCAAGATGTACAGAACCAAGAGACCCAGTACTTC. This codes for CASSQDVQNQETQYF. The rearrangement joins TRBV4-2 to TRBJ2-5; the D is unclear. Germline CDR1 and CDR2: LGHNA and YNFKEQ. V lost 0 bases and J lost 0, with 8 bases in between. This CDR3 contains 15 residues.

This clonotype was counted only a few times. The chain combines TRBV9 with TRBJ2-7, with 12 bases identical to TRBD2. From germline, CDR1 is SGDLS and CDR2 YYNGEE. Trimming cost V 0 bases and J 4 bases; bases outside gene matches: 5. The CDR3 covers 16 residues. The CDR3 region has the DNA TGTGCCAGCAGCGTAGCTAGCGGGGGGGCGATATACGAGCAGTACTTC. Translation: CASSVASGGAIYEQYF.

This clonotype was seen ten or more times. V and J are TRBV2 and TRBJ1-1; maybe TRBD1 (5 bases). The CDR3 is 18 amino acids. CDR1 is SNHLY, CDR2 FYNNEI, per germline. V dropped 7 bases and J dropped 4 bases, with 28 bases sitting between them. Here the CDR3 DNA reads TGTGCCAGCACAACCACCAAAGGGTTTGGGGCGCCGGTCACTGAAGCTTTCTTT. Translating it yields CASTTTKGFGAPVTEAFF.

This chain joins TRBV7-9 and TRBJ1-6; D is undetermined. Germline loops: CDR1 SEHNR, CDR2 FQNEAQ (reference sequence). The CDR3 sequence is 15 residues long. The V end was cut by 5 bases, the J end by 2 bases, with 10 bases between. DNA of the CDR3: TGTGCCAGCAGCCTCACGCTAACCTATAATTCACCCCTCCACTTT. Amino acid sequence: CASSLTLTYNSPLHF.

Only a few counts were recorded for this clonotype. The chain recombines TRBV5-1 with TRBJ1-2; D is possibly TRBD1 (5 bases). V was pared by 5 bases and J by 7 bases, with 15 bases between. Germline CDR1 is SGHRS and CDR2 is YFSETQ. The CDR3 totals 13 residues. The CDR3 spells CASSWRGPLGYTF. The CDR3 DNA sequence: TGCGCCAGCAGTTGGAGGGGCCCTCTTGGCTACACCTTC.

This clonotype was counted a few times. The chain joins TRBV4-1 to TRBJ1-2; possibly TRBD1 for D (5 bases). In germline, CDR1 is MGHRA, CDR2 YSYEKL. The CDR3 is 16 residues long. Between the trimmed V and J ends, which lost 1 base and 6 bases, there was a span of 18 bases. For the CDR3, the DNA is TGCGCCAGCAGCCAAGGGTACCCTCTCGGGGACCATGGCTACACCTTC. It specifies CASSQGYPLGDHGYTF.